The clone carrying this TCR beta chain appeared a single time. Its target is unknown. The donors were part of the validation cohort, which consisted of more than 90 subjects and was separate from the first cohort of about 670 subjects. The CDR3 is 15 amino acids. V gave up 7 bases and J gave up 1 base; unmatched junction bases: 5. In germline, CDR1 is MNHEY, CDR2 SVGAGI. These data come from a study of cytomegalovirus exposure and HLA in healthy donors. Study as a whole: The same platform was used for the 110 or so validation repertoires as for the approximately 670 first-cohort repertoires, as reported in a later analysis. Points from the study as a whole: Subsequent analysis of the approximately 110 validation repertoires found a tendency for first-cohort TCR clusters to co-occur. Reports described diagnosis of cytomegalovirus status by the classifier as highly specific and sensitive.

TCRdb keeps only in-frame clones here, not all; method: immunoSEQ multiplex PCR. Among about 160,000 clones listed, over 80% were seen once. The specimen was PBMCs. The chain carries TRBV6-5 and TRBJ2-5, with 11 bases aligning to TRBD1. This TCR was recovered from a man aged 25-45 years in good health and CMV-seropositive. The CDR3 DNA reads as TGTGCCAGCACCCGGACAGGGGGCCCCCAAGAGACCCAGTACTTC. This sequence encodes CASTRTGGPQETQYF.